This T cell receptor beta chain originates from a study of T cells after posttransplantation cyclophosphamide. TCRdb's table, derived via immunoSEQ multiplex PCR, lists solely in-frame clones and lacks some. Counted here are some 61,000 clones, roughly 93% occurring once; the ten biggest clones make up about 3%. The ends were cut back, 1 base at V and 5 bases at J, with 9 bases in the middle. Germline CDR1 and CDR2: MNHNS and SASEGT. There are 14 residues in the CDR3. The sequence derives from a woman under 40 in good health and a related stem cell transplant donor. Material: PBMCs. This chain connects TRBV6-1 to TRBJ1-3; tentatively, D is TRBD1 (6 bases). The DNA of the CDR3 is TGTGCCAGCAGTGAAGGGGGGGACAGAAACACCATATATTTT. It specifies CASSEGGDRNTIYF.